This T cell receptor (beta chain) was documented in a study of T cell repertoires in cytomegalovirus infection. Overall study: Public TCR beta signatures indicated both CMV infection and matching HLA type.

TCRdb fed the reads into MiXCR, producing one record per CDR3 protein. This table holds roughly 180,000 distinct CDR3 sequences, roughly 27% found once. The CDR3 is 15 amino acids. Trimming removed 0 bases at V and 3 bases at J, with 12 bases between. CDR1 LNHDA and CDR2 SQIVND come from the germline V gene (reference sequence). This clonotype was counted a few times. Its antigen is not known. Whole-study findings and limits: It was HLA-C-restricted CMV-specific TCR beta clonotypes that dominated the response ex vivo. There were carriers of CMV plus the relevant HLA, and cumulative public TCR beta family frequency identified them.

The sequence was obtained from a human donor in good health (CMV status not recorded). Some clones in this sample may be carry-over from other donors' samples. The J gene is TRBJ2-7, the V gene TRBV19; D is unclear. Sequenced input: PBMCs. For the CDR3, the DNA is TGTGCCAGTAGTATAGATAAAAGGGAAGGCTACGAGCAGTACTTC. It encodes CASSIDKREGYEQYF.